This TCR beta chain was identified in a study of blood T cell repertoires in COVID-19. Study information: Samples came from the United States, Italy and Spain, spanning acute and convalescent COVID-19. PBMCs, B-cell-depleted T cells, or T cells were the source of the cDNA or gDNA that made up the material.

Sequenced by immunoSEQ multiplex PCR; TCRdb stores in-frame clones only, minus some. The sample records some 110,000 clones, 80% to 85% being singletons. CDR3 length equals 13 residues. V dropped 7 bases and J dropped 0 bases, with 7 bases sitting between them. The germline V gene has CDR1 SNHLY and CDR2 FYNNEI. Material for sequencing was peripheral blood. The receptor was derived from a man aged 70 or older with acute or convalescent COVID-19. The chain joins TRBV2 to TRBJ1-3, with D possibly being TRBD1 (5 bases). CDR3 in DNA: TGTGCCAGCACGGGGGACTCTGGAAACACCATATATTTT. The encoded protein is CASTGDSGNTIYF.